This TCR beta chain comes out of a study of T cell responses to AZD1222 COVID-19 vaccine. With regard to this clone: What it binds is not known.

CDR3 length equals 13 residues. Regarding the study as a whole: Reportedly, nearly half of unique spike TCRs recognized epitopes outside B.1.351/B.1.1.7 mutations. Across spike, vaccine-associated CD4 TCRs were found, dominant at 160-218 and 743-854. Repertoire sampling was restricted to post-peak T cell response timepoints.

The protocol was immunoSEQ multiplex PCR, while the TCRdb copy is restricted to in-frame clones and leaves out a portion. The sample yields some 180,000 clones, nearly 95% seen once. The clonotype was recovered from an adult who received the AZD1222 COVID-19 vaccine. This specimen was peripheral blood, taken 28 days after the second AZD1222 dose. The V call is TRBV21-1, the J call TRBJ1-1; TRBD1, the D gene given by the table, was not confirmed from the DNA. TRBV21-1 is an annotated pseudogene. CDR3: CASSLGAGTEAFF. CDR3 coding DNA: TGTGCCAGCAGCTTGGGGGCGGGCACTGAAGCTTTCTTT.